The 9 T cell receptor beta chains listed next were all sequenced from one sample in a study of OX40 agonist ivuxolimab in advanced cancers. Assay: immunoSEQ multiplex PCR; the TCRdb copy retains only in-frame clones and omits some. The sample consists of some 100,000 clones, roughly 90% of them appearing once. Sequences were derived from CD4+ or CD8+ T cells sorted from blood, sampled in a trial of the OX40 agonist ivuxolimab. The receptors come from an adult with an advanced solid tumor such as melanoma, head and neck, liver or kidney cancer.

This clone has just one count. This rearrangement joins TRBV29-1 to TRBJ1-2; D is possibly TRBD1 (5 bases). Germline lookup yields CDR1 SQVTM and CDR2 ANQGSEA. The CDR3 is 12 amino acids. Trimming removed 4 bases from V and 8 bases from J, with 14 bases in between. The CDR3 spells CSVGGQGGGYTF. As DNA, the CDR3 is TGCAGCGTTGGAGGCCAGGGAGGCGGCTACACCTTC.

The V and J genes are TRBV2 and TRBJ1-4; a weak D match, TRBD1 (5 bases). CDR1 is SNHLY and CDR2 is FYNNEI in the germline V gene. The CDR3 spans 16 residues. Between the trimmed V and J ends, which lost 1 base and 10 bases, there was a span of 19 bases. In DNA, the CDR3 is TGTGCCAGCAGTGAAGTAGACAGAGGGATGAGAGGAAAACTGTTTTTT. As protein: CASSEVDRGMRGKLFF.

The genes are TRBV5-6 and TRBJ2-7; D is perhaps TRBD1 (5 bases). The CDR3 contains 14 residues. V shed 1 base and J shed 0 bases, with 8 bases lying between them. Germline CDR1 reads SGHDT; CDR2 reads YYEEEE. The CDR3 loop reads CASSLSGASYEQYF. The CDR3 nucleotides are TGTGCCAGCAGCTTGAGTGGGGCCTCCTACGAGCAGTACTTC. Full variable domain (rest looked up from reference TRBV5-6 and TRBJ2-7): DAGVTQSPTHLIKTRGQQVTLRCSPKSGHDTVSWYQQALGQGPQFIFQYYEEEERQRGNFPDRFSGHQFPNYSSELNVNALLLGDSALYLCASSLSGASYEQYFGPGTRLTVT.

The gene calls are TRBV10-3 and TRBJ2-7; 7 nucleotides agree with TRBD2. CDR3 length: 16 residues. In germline, CDR1 is ENHRY, CDR2 SYGVKD. V dropped 3 bases and J dropped 0; count of bases not matched to a gene: 8. CDR3 loop: CAISDEVAGVSYEQYF. In DNA form, the CDR3 reads TGTGCCATCAGTGATGAGGTGGCGGGGGTCTCCTACGAGCAGTACTTC.

Notes on this clone: A junction boundary mismatches the germline segment, possibly from a read error. Other nucleotide sequences in the sample specify the same CDR3. This rearrangement joins TRBV18 to TRBJ2-7, with a possible D match to TRBD1 (6 bases). The CDR3 spans 17 residues. From germline, CDR1 is KGHSH and CDR2 LQKENI. The CDR3 bases are TGCGCCAGCTCACCACTGTCTGGAAAGGGGGACCCCTACGAGCAGTACTTC. It codes for CASSPLSGKGDPYEQYF. Variable domain in full (rest from reference TRBV18 and TRBJ2-7): NAGVMQNPRHLVRRRGQEARLRCSPMKGHSHVYWYRQLPEEGLKFMVYLQKENIIDESGMPKERFSAEFPKEGPSILRIQQVVRGDSAAYFCASSPLSGKGDPYEQYFGPGTRLTVT.

The chain links TRBV7-9 to TRBJ1-2; the match to TRBD1 covers 9 bases. The CDR3 is 13 residues long. V trimming: 4 bases; J trimming: 8 bases; junction bases outside the gene matches: 5. Per germline, CDR1 SEHNR and CDR2 FQNEAQ (reference sequence). In DNA form, the CDR3 reads TGTGCCAGCAGCTATGGGACAGGGATCGGCTACACCTTC. It encodes CASSYGTGIGYTF.

The V and J genes are TRBV6-5 and TRBJ2-2; D is unresolved. CDR1 is MNHEY, CDR2 SVGAGI, per germline. The V gene lost 0 bases and the J gene lost 7 bases, with 9 bases spanning the gap. The CDR3 spans 14 residues. The CDR3 loop reads CASSYSGPLGELFF. CDR3 in DNA: TGTGCCAGCAGTTACTCGGGCCCTCTCGGGGAGCTGTTTTTT.

The chain recombines TRBV15 with TRBJ2-5, with D perhaps matching TRBD2 (5 bases). Trimming removed 8 bases from V and 0 bases from J, with 10 bases in between. Germline CDR1 is LNHNV and CDR2 is YYDKDF (reference sequence). The CDR3 has 13 amino acids. The CDR3 DNA reads as TGTGCCACCTTGGCGGAGGACCAAGAGACCCAGTACTTC. This gives the protein CATLAEDQETQYF.

The rearrangement links TRBV5-6 to TRBJ2-1; TRBD2 matches at 14 bases. Germline trimming cut 4 bases from V and 9 bases from J; bases unmatched to any gene: 3. Germline V gene sequence: CDR1 SGHDT, CDR2 YYEEEE. CDR3 length: 14 residues. The CDR3 coding sequence is TGTGCCAGCAGCCCCGGACTAGCGGGGGGTGAGCAGTTCTTC. This encodes CASSPGLAGGEQFF.